Below are 22 T cell receptor beta chains sequenced from a single sample in a study of blood T cell repertoires in COVID-19. Here immunoSEQ multiplex PCR was the method, and the copy in TCRdb shows in-frame clones only, minus some. The sample has about 64,000 clones, roughly four fifths seen once; the top ten hold 10% to 15%. The sample was peripheral blood. These receptors came from a human donor in a cohort sampled during active COVID-19.

CDR3: CASSTGQSNEKLFF. The CDR3, as DNA: TGCGCCAGCAGCACGGGACAGTCTAATGAAAAACTGTTTTTT. The chain employs TRBV5-1 and TRBJ1-4; 7 bases match TRBD1. The CDR3 consists of 14 residues. Trimming at V came to 4 bases and at J to 3 bases, leaving 3 bases not matched to a gene. Germline V lookup: CDR1 SGHRS, CDR2 YFSETQ.

The V call is TRBV5-1, the J call TRBJ1-3, with 8 positions matching TRBD1. The CDR3 has 17 amino acids. V shed 0 bases and J 0 bases; nucleotides not matched to a gene: 5. CDR1 is SGHRS, CDR2 YFSETQ, per germline. This CDR3 is CASSLGRTGNSGNTIYF. The CDR3, as DNA: TGCGCCAGCAGCTTGGGACGGACAGGGAACTCTGGAAACACCATATATTTT.

Sample share makes this clone hyperexpanded (1% or more). This chain connects TRBV24-1 to TRBJ1-2; 7 bases fit TRBD1. The germline V gene has CDR1 KGHDR and CDR2 SFDVKD. This CDR3 is built from 13 residues. The junction had 0 bases not matched to a gene; V was cut back by 2 bases and J by 4 bases. CDR3 region: CATSDYRGYGYTF. The CDR3 DNA reads as TGTGCCACCAGTGATTACAGGGGCTATGGCTACACCTTC.

J is TRBJ1-5 and V is TRBV19; D may be TRBD1 (6 bases). The germline V gene encodes CDR1 LNHDA and CDR2 SQIVND (reference sequence). The CDR3 is 16 residues long. V was cut by 5 bases and J by 7 bases, with 21 bases left in between. The CDR3 bases are TGTGCCAGTAGTCCGGGGACACCTCGAATGGGGCAGCCCCAGCATTTT. It yields the protein CASSPGTPRMGQPQHF.

In nucleotides, the CDR3 is TGTGCCAGCAGTGCCACAGGGGGGAATCAGCCCCAGCATTTT. Translation gives CASSATGGNQPQHF. J is TRBJ1-5 and V is TRBV25-1; 8 nucleotides line up with TRBD1. The CDR3 covers 14 residues. Looked up from germline, CDR1 is MGHDK and CDR2 is SYGVNS. The V gene end was trimmed by 4 bases and the J gene end by 4 bases; junction bases not matched to a gene: 3.

This chain joins TRBV7-7 and TRBJ2-5; 7 bases map to TRBD2. The CDR3 length is 15 residues. The junction had 8 bases not matched to a gene; V was cut back by 5 bases and J by 2 bases. From germline, CDR1 is SSHAT and CDR2 FNYEAQ (reference sequence). CDR3 coding DNA: TGTGCCAGCAGCCCCGAGCGGGGTCGACAAGAGACCCAGTACTTC. It specifies CASSPERGRQETQYF.

The rearrangement joins TRBV4-1 to TRBJ1-2; 10 bases are a match to TRBD1. The CDR3 length is 14 residues. V dropped 2 bases and J dropped 6; count of bases not matched to a gene: 3. Germline CDR1 is MGHRA and CDR2 is YSYEKL. The CDR3 protein is CASSQQGQGNGYTF. In DNA, the CDR3 is TGCGCCAGCAGCCAACAGGGACAGGGGAATGGCTACACCTTC.

V usage is TRBV6-6 and J usage is TRBJ2-4; TRBD1 agrees at 7 bases. This CDR3 is built from 16 residues. V dropped 6 bases and J dropped 1; count of bases not matched to a gene: 9. Germline V gives CDR1 MNHNY, CDR2 SVGAGI (reference sequence). In nucleotides, the CDR3 is TGTGCCAGCAGGCCACAGGGGACCCTGGCCAAAAACATTCAGTACTTC. This gives the protein CASRPQGTLAKNIQYF.

The V gene is TRBV5-1, the J gene TRBJ2-2, with D unresolved. With 0 bases removed from V and 6 bases from J, the gap between germline ends came to 12 bases. CDR3 length equals 15 residues. Germline-derived CDR1 and CDR2 are SGHRS and YFSETQ. The CDR3 here is CASSLDGLPSGELFF. CDR3 DNA: TGCGCCAGCAGCTTGGACGGGTTACCTTCCGGGGAGCTGTTTTTT.

This rearrangement joins TRBV5-1 to TRBJ1-2; D remains ambiguous. Germline-derived CDR1 and CDR2 are SGHRS and YFSETQ. Trimming left V 1 base short and J 3 bases short, with 10 bases between. The CDR3 has 14 amino acids. The CDR3: CASSLNPGDYGYTF. CDR3 coding DNA: TGCGCCAGCAGCTTGAATCCGGGTGACTATGGCTACACCTTC.

The J gene is TRBJ2-7, the V gene TRBV6-5; 9 bases match TRBD1. The length of the CDR3 is 14 residues. In germline, CDR1 is MNHEY, CDR2 SVGAGI. Trimming removed 7 bases from V and 2 bases from J; junction bases left unmatched: 6. The CDR3 sequence: CASMPQGATYEQYV. The CDR3 DNA is TGTGCCAGCATGCCACAGGGGGCCACCTACGAGCAGTACGTC.

The chain carries TRBV6-6 and TRBJ2-3; 15 bases are a match to TRBD2. The V segment lost 6 bases and the J segment 2 bases; nucleotides outside the gene matches: 15. The CDR3 is 20 residues long. Germline loops: CDR1 MNHNY, CDR2 SVGAGI (reference sequence). CDR3 DNA sequence: TGTGCCAGCAGCCGCACATCTGGGACTAGCGGGGGGTTCAACACAGATACGCAGTATTTT. Translation gives CASSRTSGTSGGFNTDTQYF.

The chain combines TRBV11-2 with TRBJ1-3; 7 bases map to TRBD1. The CDR3 contains 13 residues. The ends lost 6 bases at V and 1 base at J; junction bases unmatched: 0. CDR1 SGHAT and CDR2 FQNNGV come from the germline V gene. CDR3 bases: TGTGCCAGCAGGACAGGGTCTGGAAACACCATATATTTT. Protein: CASRTGSGNTIYF.

The genes are TRBV14 and TRBJ1-1; D is unclear. Trimming took 2 bases from V and 2 from J, leaving 3 bases between them. The germline CDR1 and CDR2 sequences are SGHDN and FVKESK. The CDR3 is 12 amino acids. CDR3 residues: CASSQYNTEAFF. In DNA form, the CDR3 reads TGTGCCAGCAGCCAATATAACACTGAAGCTTTCTTT.

The V call is TRBV5-1, the J call TRBJ1-1; TRBD1 matches 8 bases. CDR3 length: 15 residues. Germline assignment: CDR1 SGHRS and CDR2 YFSETQ. The junction had 6 bases not matched to a gene; V was cut back by 4 bases and J by 1 base. The CDR3 loop reads CASSRMDRENTEAFF. The CDR3 region has the DNA TGCGCCAGCAGCAGAATGGACAGGGAGAACACTGAAGCTTTCTTT.

The V and J genes are TRBV5-1 and TRBJ1-5; no clear D. Germline CDR1 is SGHRS and CDR2 is YFSETQ. CDR3 length: 13 residues. Trimming took off 5 bases at V and 5 bases at J, with 11 bases between the two ends. This CDR3 is CASSEGVDQPQHF. For the CDR3, the DNA is TGCGCCAGCAGTGAGGGTGTGGATCAGCCCCAGCATTTT.

The rearrangement uses TRBV11-1 and TRBJ2-3, with D perhaps TRBD2 (5 bases). Germline-derived CDR1 and CDR2 are SGHAT and FQDESV (reference sequence). The V end lost 5 bases, the J end lost 6 bases, and 18 bases lay between the germline ends. There are 15 residues in the CDR3. CDR3 DNA sequence: TGTGCCAGCAGCCCTGGGAGCCAGCTCCCTGATACGCAGTATTTT. The encoded protein is CASSPGSQLPDTQYF. Complete variable domain (other parts from reference TRBV11-1 and TRBJ2-3): EAEVAQSPRYKITEKSQAVAFWCDPISGHATLYWYRQILGQGPELLVQFQDESVVDDSQLPKDRFSAERLKGVDSTLKIQPAELGDSAMYLCASSPGSQLPDTQYFGPGTRLTVL.

V usage is TRBV27 and J usage is TRBJ2-7; 11 bases align to TRBD1. Germline CDR1 and CDR2: MNHEY and SMNVEV (reference sequence). J was trimmed by 5 bases and V by 6 bases; bases with no gene match: 3. The CDR3 consists of 13 residues. CDR3 protein: CASSQGQGDEQYV. DNA for the CDR3: TGTGCCAGCAGCCAGGGACAGGGGGACGAGCAGTACGTC.

This clone appeared a few times. CDR3 in DNA: TGCAGTGCTAGTGCGGGGTTGGGTGAAGCTTTCTTT. Translating it yields CSASAGLGEAFF. The chain combines TRBV20-1 with TRBJ1-1; no definite D call. The CDR3 is 12 amino acids. Germline V gene sequence: CDR1 DFQATT, CDR2 SNEGSKA (reference sequence). Trimming left V 3 bases short and J 7 bases short, with 12 bases between.

The CDR3: CAWSPPGRVGTEAFF. As DNA, the CDR3 is TGTGCCTGGAGTCCCCCGGGAAGGGTTGGGACTGAAGCTTTCTTT. The V gene is TRBV30, the J gene TRBJ1-1; D not resolved. The CDR3 spans 15 residues. Germline V gene data show CDR1 as GTSNPN and CDR2 as SVGIG (reference sequence). Trimming shortened V by 2 bases and J by 5 bases, and 18 bases separated the two germline ends.

The rearrangement uses TRBV7-9 and TRBJ2-7, with D possibly TRBD1 on 6 matching bases. Germline V gene sequence: CDR1 SEHNR, CDR2 FQNEAQ (reference sequence). V lost 1 base and J lost 0, with 16 bases in between. The CDR3 length is 17 residues. The DNA for the CDR3 is TGTGCCAGCAGCTTAGGCCGGGACACAGAAAGCTCCTACGAGCAGTACTTC. Translated: CASSLGRDTESSYEQYF.

The rearrangement joins TRBV11-2 to TRBJ2-1; D is perhaps TRBD1 (6 bases). V lost 5 bases and J lost 0, with 14 bases in between. The CDR3 covers 16 residues. Germline V gene data show CDR1 as SGHAT and CDR2 as FQNNGV. The CDR3, as DNA: TGTGCCAGCAGCCAGGACAGTTTGAGCTCCTACAATGAGCAGTTCTTC. It encodes CASSQDSLSSYNEQFF.